What follows describes a single T cell receptor beta chain. This sample is part of a study of blood T cell repertoires in COVID-19. Study as a whole: Samples came from the United States, Italy and Spain, spanning acute and convalescent COVID-19. Sample material is recorded as cDNA or gDNA derived from T cells, B-cell-depleted T cells, or PBMCs.

The V end was cut by 3 bases, the J end by 3 bases, with 12 bases between. CDR3 length: 15 amino acids. Germline lookup yields CDR1 SGHVS and CDR2 FQNEAQ. Generated by immunoSEQ multiplex PCR, the TCRdb table keeps only in-frame clones and is missing some. The sample yields some 150,000 clones, under 95% seen once. What was sequenced was peripheral blood. The TCR sequence derives from a man aged 45-60 years with acute or convalescent COVID-19. V and J are TRBV7-8 and TRBJ1-5; D is unresolved. The CDR3 DNA reads TGTGCCAGCAGCTTGCGAATTGGGCTCAATCAGCCCCAGCATTTT. This sequence encodes CASSLRIGLNQPQHF.